Described below is a single T cell receptor beta chain sequence and its context. Antigen specificity is unknown. This specimen belongs to a study of T cell responses to AZD1222 COVID-19 vaccine. Findings and limits, study-wide: Once two AZD1222 doses were given, Spike-specific TCR breadth and depth went up. Baseline seropositives among AZD1222 recipients totaled only six. Donors were chiefly white British, with a greater number of females, and clonal diversity was perhaps underestimated.

Data came from immunoSEQ multiplex PCR; TCRdb stores just in-frame clones and leaves some out. Altogether fewer than 200,000 clones are present, over 80% being singletons, with the ten largest covering around 6.4%. The CDR3 length is 13 residues. Germline V CDR1 and CDR2: KGHDR, SFDVKD. After removal of 7 bases from V and 6 bases from J, the junction contained 5 bases not matched to a gene. The TCR sequence derives from an adult in good health. The rearrangement uses TRBV24-1 and TRBJ2-1, with TRBD1 matching over 7 bases. The sample was peripheral blood, taken on day 0 of AZD1222 vaccination. CDR3 protein: CATRGQAGNEQFF. Here the CDR3 DNA reads TGTGCCACCAGAGGACAGGCGGGCAATGAGCAGTTCTTC.